These 18 T cell receptor beta chains were all obtained from the same sample, sequenced in a study of blood T cells in healthy people across ages. A second 7 to 11 cycle PCR used barcoded and J-beta primers. TCRdb processed the 5' RACE reads anew with MiXCR; each CDR3 protein has one entry. The profile shows hundreds of thousands of distinct CDR3 sequences, roughly 44% of them singletons. Sequenced material: blood. Receptor source: a man aged 55 to 70 in good health.

The chain carries TRBV28 and TRBJ2-5, with 7 bases matching TRBD1. After removal of 8 bases from V and 5 bases from J, the junction contained 8 bases not matched to a gene. The CDR3 consists of 13 residues. The germline CDR1 and CDR2 sequences are MDHEN and SYDVKM. CDR3 amino acids: CASGPRGPETQYF. In DNA, the CDR3 is TGTGCCAGCGGACCAAGGGGGCCGGAGACCCAGTACTTC.

Comments on this clonotype: Given a much more abundant clone one base away, this may be a read error. The CDR3 loop is CASSLEGTGFYEQYF. The CDR3 DNA sequence: TGTGCCAGCAGCTTAGAGGGGACAGGGTTCTACGAGCAGTACTTC. The chain links TRBV7-2 to TRBJ2-7; the match to TRBD1 covers 9 bases. J gave up 3 bases and V 1 base, and 4 bases lay outside the gene matches. The CDR3 extends over 15 amino acids. CDR1 and CDR2 from the germline V gene are SGHTA and FQGNSA.

The genes are TRBV6-6 and TRBJ2-3, with unresolved D. The CDR3 runs 12 residues. The V end lost 7 bases, the J end lost 4 bases, and 9 bases lay between the germline ends. Germline CDR1 MNHNY, CDR2 SVGAGI (reference sequence). The CDR3 sequence is CASKIGSDTQYF. CDR3 bases: TGTGCCAGCAAGATCGGGTCAGATACGCAGTATTTT.

This clonotype was counted only a few times. The chain couples TRBV13 to TRBJ2-1; a weak D match, TRBD1 (6 bases). The V end was cut by 4 bases, the J end by 10 bases, with 17 bases between. CDR3 length: 14 residues. Germline values: CDR1 PRHDT, CDR2 FYEKMQ (reference sequence). The CDR3, as DNA: TGTGCCAGCAGCTCCCGGGACACCAAGTCCGAGCAGTTCTTC. This encodes CASSSRDTKSEQFF.

The sample holds many counts of this clonotype. This rearrangement joins TRBV30 to TRBJ1-5; D is possibly TRBD1 (6 bases). The V and J ends lost 0 bases and 6 bases respectively, with 9 bases between them. The CDR3 runs to 13 residues. CDR1 GTSNPN and CDR2 SVGIG come from the germline V gene (reference sequence). The CDR3 loop reads CAWSVQGTQPQHF. The CDR3 coding sequence is TGTGCCTGGAGTGTGCAGGGGACTCAGCCCCAGCATTTT.

The table lists this clonotype with many counts. This sequence joins TRBV29-1 and TRBJ2-5; a weak D match, TRBD2 (7 bases). Trimming removed 3 bases at V and 1 base at J, with 9 bases between. CDR3 length equals 13 residues. Germline CDR1 reads SQVTM; CDR2 reads ANQGSEA. CDR3 nucleotides: TGCAGCGTTGATGCGGGGGCCCAAGAGACCCAGTACTTC. Encoded protein: CSVDAGAQETQYF.

This clonotype showed up just a few times. This rearrangement joins TRBV27 to TRBJ2-1; TRBD2 agrees at 10 bases. V shed 5 bases, J shed 7 bases, and the junction held 11 bases outside the gene matches. The length of the CDR3 is 16 residues. Germline assignment: CDR1 MNHEY and CDR2 SMNVEV (reference sequence). CDR3 DNA sequence: TGTGCCAGCAGTACAAGCGGGGGGGCCGTTAGGAATGAGCAGTTCTTC. Translation gives CASSTSGGAVRNEQFF.

This sequence joins TRBV11-3 and TRBJ2-3, with TRBD2 matching 11 bases. The V and J ends lost 6 bases and 6 bases, in that order; junction bases with no gene match: 8. Germline lookup yields CDR1 SGHNT and CDR2 YENEEA. This CDR3 is built from 15 residues. The CDR3: CASSNSGGAMDTQYF. In DNA, the CDR3 is TGTGCCAGCAGTAATAGCGGGGGGGCCATGGATACGCAGTATTTT.

This chain links TRBV19 with TRBJ2-7; D gene ambiguous. Judging by the DNA end, TRBJ2-5 fits better; the J call may be wrong. Germline CDR1 is LNHDA and CDR2 is SQIVND (reference sequence). The CDR3 contains 15 residues. In DNA form, the CDR3 reads TGTGCCAGTAGTATAGTGGCTACCCCCCAAGAGACCCAGTACTTC. Protein: CASSIVATPQETQYF.

The CDR3 loop reads CASKDVVVGYTF. CDR3 nucleotides: TGTGCCAGCAAGGATGTGGTTGTTGGCTACACCTTC. This chain links TRBV25-1 with TRBJ1-2; D call uncertain. CDR1 and CDR2 (germline): MGHDK, SYGVNS. The ends were cut back, 7 bases at V and 7 bases at J, with 13 bases in the middle. This CDR3 has 12 amino acids.

Points on this clonotype: Since a far larger clone is one base different, this is likely a read error. The rearrangement uses TRBV7-2 and TRBJ2-5; D unclear. The J call may be faulty, since TRBJ2-1 better matches the DNA end. The germline V gene has CDR1 SGHTA and CDR2 FQGNSA. The CDR3 spans 11 residues. DNA of the CDR3: TGTGCCAGCAGCTTAGCTGAGACCCAGTTCTTC. This sequence encodes CASSLAETQFF.

V gene TRBV27 combines with J gene TRBJ2-3; no clear D. This CDR3 comprises 14 residues. V lost 7 bases and J lost 4, with 15 bases in between. CDR1 MNHEY and CDR2 SMNVEV come from the germline V gene (reference sequence). CDR3 bases: TGTGCCAGCAAAGTCAACCTCAAGTCAGATACGCAGTATTTT. This codes for CASKVNLKSDTQYF.

The rearrangement links TRBV5-1 to TRBJ1-2; TRBD1 might be the D (5 bases). V was trimmed by 4 bases and J by 3 bases, leaving 19 bases between them. CDR3 size: 16 residues. Germline assignment: CDR1 SGHRS and CDR2 YFSETQ. The CDR3 coding sequence is TGCGCCAGCAGCGCTAGTTTGGGGGAAAAGGACTATGGCTACACCTTC. Protein product: CASSASLGEKDYGYTF.

This chain connects TRBV6-5 to TRBJ2-3, with TRBD2 matching 12 bases. Germline loops: CDR1 MNHEY, CDR2 SVGAGI. Losses at the gene ends were 8 bases for V and 2 bases for J; bases not matched to a gene: 2. This CDR3 region has 14 residues. The CDR3 here is CASGLAGYTDTQYF. In nucleotides, the CDR3 is TGTGCCAGCGGACTAGCGGGGTACACAGATACGCAGTATTTT.

V usage is TRBV12-3 or TRBV12-4 and J usage is TRBJ1-2; D is possibly TRBD1 (5 bases). Trimming shortened V by 5 bases and J by 4 bases, and 11 bases separated the two germline ends. The CDR3 runs 13 residues. The CDR3 here is CASSGEGTYGYTF. For the CDR3, the DNA is TGTGCCAGCAGTGGGGAGGGGACCTATGGCTACACCTTC.

CDR3 amino acids: CASSLGAGVRTDTQYF. CDR3 coding DNA: TGTGCCAGCAGCTTAGGGGCGGGGGTGAGAACAGATACGCAGTATTTT. The chain has TRBV7-2 and TRBJ2-3; 7 bases fit TRBD2. V was pared by 1 base and J by 3 bases, with 7 bases of the junction left unmatched. This CDR3 comprises 16 residues. Per the germline V gene, CDR1 is SGHTA and CDR2 is FQGNSA.

The chain carries TRBV6-1 and TRBJ2-5, with 7 positions matching TRBD2. Per germline, CDR1 MNHNS and CDR2 SASEGT. The CDR3 covers 14 residues. V gave up 1 base and J gave up 3 bases; unmatched junction bases: 2. CDR3: CASSEGTREETQYF. The CDR3 DNA reads TGTGCCAGCAGTGAAGGGACTAGAGAAGAGACCCAGTACTTC.

This sequence joins TRBV7-2 and TRBJ2-1, with D possibly matching TRBD1 (7 bases). This CDR3 is 14 amino acids long. Germline lookup yields CDR1 SGHTA and CDR2 FQGNSA. Trimming cost V 2 bases and J 9 bases, with 14 bases left between them. Written as DNA, the CDR3 is TGTGCCAGCAGCTTACAGGGGGGTGCTTTTGAGCAGTTCTTC. Protein product: CASSLQGGAFEQFF.